This T cell receptor beta chain originates from a study of CXCR3-negative and CXCR3-positive naive CD8 T cells. A note on this clonotype: Its antigen is currently unknown.

Study conclusions and caveats: TRB CDR3 properties were used to infer TCR strength, and surface CD5 was comparable between naive subsets. Naive cells, whether CXCR3-negative or CXCR3-positive, had similar TRBV-TRBJ usage, while memory cells differed.

5' RACE with UMI labels generated the TRB cDNA libraries. TCRdb reprocessed the 5' RACE reads, with one entry per CDR3 protein and no DNA. The listing contains under 70,000 distinct CDR3 sequences. CDR1 is SQVTM and CDR2 is ANQGSEA in the germline V gene. The length of the CDR3 is 13 residues. The sequenced sample consisted of memory CD8+ T cells from blood. The receptor was derived from a human donor in good health. Some clones in this sample may be carry-over from other donors' samples. The chain recombines TRBV29-1 with TRBJ2-2; lacking DNA, the TRBD2 call made by TCRdb goes unchecked. The CDR3 sequence is CSARLANTGELFF.